This T cell receptor beta chain was sequenced in a study of spatial heterogeneity in lung cancer. This clonotype has more than one count but fewer than ten. CDR3 length: 14 amino acids. Trimming cost V 5 bases and J 8 bases; bases outside gene matches: 11. Germline CDR1 PRHDT, CDR2 FYEKMQ (reference sequence). Using its own MiXCR run on the 5' RACE reads, TCRdb lists one record per CDR3 protein. Counted here are approximately 66,000 distinct CDR3 sequences, approximately 6.3% occurring once; the ten biggest clones make up about 15%. Described time point: sample taken at primary tumor resection. This chain connects TRBV13 to TRBJ1-1, with 7 positions matching TRBD1. This receptor was obtained from a female donor with early-stage non-small cell lung cancer. Sequences were derived from PBMCs, sampled at surgery. Written as DNA, the CDR3 is TGTGCCAGCAGCATCAGGGGGATGGGATCCGAAGCTTTCTTT. Its protein is CASSIRGMGSEAFF.